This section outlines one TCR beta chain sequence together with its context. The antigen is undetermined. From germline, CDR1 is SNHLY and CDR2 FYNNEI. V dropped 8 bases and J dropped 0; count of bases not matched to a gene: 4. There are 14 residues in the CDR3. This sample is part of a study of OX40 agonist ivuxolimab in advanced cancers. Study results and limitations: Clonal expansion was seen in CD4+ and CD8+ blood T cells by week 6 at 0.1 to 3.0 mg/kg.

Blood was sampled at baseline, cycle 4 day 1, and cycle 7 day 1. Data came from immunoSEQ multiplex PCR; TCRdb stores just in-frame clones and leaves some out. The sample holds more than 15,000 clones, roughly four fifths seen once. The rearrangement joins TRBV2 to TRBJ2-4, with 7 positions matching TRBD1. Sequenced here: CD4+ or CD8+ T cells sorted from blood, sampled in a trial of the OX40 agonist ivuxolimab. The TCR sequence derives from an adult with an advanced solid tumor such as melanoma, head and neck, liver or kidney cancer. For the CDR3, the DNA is TGTGCCAGCGGGACAGAATTAGCCAAAAACATTCAGTACTTC. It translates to CASGTELAKNIQYF.